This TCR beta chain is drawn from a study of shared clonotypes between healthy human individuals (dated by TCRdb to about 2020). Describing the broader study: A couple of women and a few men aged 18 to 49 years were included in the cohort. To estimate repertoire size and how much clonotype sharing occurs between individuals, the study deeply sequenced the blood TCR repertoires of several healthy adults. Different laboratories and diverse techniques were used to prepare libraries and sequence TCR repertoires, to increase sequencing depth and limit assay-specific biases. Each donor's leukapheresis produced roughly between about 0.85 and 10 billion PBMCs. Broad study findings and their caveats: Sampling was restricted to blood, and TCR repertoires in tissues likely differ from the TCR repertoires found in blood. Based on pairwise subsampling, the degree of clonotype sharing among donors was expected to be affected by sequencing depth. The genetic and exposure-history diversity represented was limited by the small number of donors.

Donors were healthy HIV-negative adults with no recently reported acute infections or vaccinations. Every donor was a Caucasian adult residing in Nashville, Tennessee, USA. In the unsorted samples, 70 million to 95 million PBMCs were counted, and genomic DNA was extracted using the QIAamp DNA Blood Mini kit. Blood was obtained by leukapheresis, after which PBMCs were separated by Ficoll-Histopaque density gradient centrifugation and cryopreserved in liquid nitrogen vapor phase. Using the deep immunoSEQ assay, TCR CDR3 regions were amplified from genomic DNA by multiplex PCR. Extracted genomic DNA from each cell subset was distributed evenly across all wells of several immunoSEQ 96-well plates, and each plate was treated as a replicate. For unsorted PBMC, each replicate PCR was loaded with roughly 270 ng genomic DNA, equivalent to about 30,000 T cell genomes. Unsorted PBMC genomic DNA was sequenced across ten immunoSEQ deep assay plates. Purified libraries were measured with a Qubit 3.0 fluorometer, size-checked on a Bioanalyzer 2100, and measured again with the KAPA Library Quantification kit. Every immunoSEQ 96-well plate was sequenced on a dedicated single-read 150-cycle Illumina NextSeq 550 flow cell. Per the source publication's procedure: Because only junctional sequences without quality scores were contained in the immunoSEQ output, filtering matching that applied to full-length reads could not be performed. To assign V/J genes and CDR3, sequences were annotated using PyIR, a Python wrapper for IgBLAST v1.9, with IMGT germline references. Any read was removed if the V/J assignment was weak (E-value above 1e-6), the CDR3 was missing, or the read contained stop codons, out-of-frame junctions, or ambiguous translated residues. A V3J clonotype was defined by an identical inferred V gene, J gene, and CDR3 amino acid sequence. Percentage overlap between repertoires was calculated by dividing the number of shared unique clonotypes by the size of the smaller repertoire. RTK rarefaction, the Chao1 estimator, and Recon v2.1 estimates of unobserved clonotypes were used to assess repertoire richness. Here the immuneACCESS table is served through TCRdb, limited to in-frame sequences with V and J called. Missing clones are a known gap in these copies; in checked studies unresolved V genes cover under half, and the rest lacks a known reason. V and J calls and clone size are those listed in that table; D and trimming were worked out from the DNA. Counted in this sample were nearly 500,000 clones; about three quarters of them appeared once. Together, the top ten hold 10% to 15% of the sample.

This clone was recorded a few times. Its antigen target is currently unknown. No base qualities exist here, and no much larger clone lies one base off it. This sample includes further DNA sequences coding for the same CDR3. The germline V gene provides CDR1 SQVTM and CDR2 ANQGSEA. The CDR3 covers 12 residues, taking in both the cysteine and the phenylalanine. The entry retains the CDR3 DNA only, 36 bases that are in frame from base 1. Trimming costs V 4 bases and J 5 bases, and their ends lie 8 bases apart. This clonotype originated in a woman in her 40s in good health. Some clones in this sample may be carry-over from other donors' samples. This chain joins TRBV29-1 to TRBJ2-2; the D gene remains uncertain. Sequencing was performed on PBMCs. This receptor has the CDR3 CSVAPRTGELFF. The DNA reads TGCAGCGTTGCCCCCAGGACCGGGGAGCTGTTTTTT.